This passage covers 21 T cell receptor beta chains from one sample sequenced in a study of T cells in Graves' hyperthyroidism and ophthalmopathy. There were TCR beta CDR3 regions amplified from RNA transcripts. The HTBI primer set served for first-round RT-PCR of the TCR CDR3. TCRdb reprocessed the multiplex PCR reads with MiXCR, giving one entry per CDR3 protein. The table lists some 500,000 distinct CDR3 sequences, around a quarter of them singletons, with around 10% in the top ten. Specimen: blood. These receptors came from a woman in her twenties or thirties with Graves' ophthalmopathy.

This clonotype was seen many times. The CDR3: CSAAGGDYTEAFF. The CDR3 DNA follows: TGCAGTGCCGCAGGGGGGGATTACACTGAAGCTTTCTTT. The chain has TRBV20-1 and TRBJ1-1; 7 bases align to TRBD1. Trimming cost V 6 bases and J 3 bases; bases outside gene matches: 7. The CDR3 extends over 13 amino acids. Germline CDR1 reads DFQATT; CDR2 reads SNEGSKA (reference sequence).

There are many counts of this clonotype. The rearrangement uses TRBV12-3 or TRBV12-4 and TRBJ1-5; no reliable D call. The CDR3 is 12 residues long. V shed 1 base and J shed 7 bases, with 5 bases lying between them. The DNA for the CDR3 is TGTGCCAGCAGTTTAGAGACACAGCCCCAGCATTTT. Protein: CASSLETQPQHF.

This clonotype was recorded at least ten times. The chain uses TRBV6-2 or TRBV6-3 and TRBJ2-7; D is undetermined. V lost 2 bases and J 4 bases, leaving 6 bases between the germline ends. CDR1 MNHEY and CDR2 SVGEGT come from the germline V gene. The CDR3 is 12 residues long. DNA for the CDR3: TGTGCCAGCAGTTACGGTTTGTACGAGCAGTACTTC. Protein: CASSYGLYEQYF.

This clonotype appeared many times. The J gene is TRBJ2-7, the V gene TRBV5-1; D perhaps matches TRBD2 (5 bases). The V end lost 4 bases, the J end lost 7 bases, and 18 bases lay between the germline ends. Germline lookup yields CDR1 SGHRS and CDR2 YFSETQ. The CDR3 is 14 residues long. The CDR3 reads CASSPRTGPGEQYF. The CDR3 DNA reads TGCGCCAGCAGCCCTCGGACGGGTCCGGGGGAGCAGTACTTC.

This clonotype was recorded at least ten times. This rearrangement joins TRBV12-3 or TRBV12-4 to TRBJ1-2; 11 bases align to TRBD1. The V and J ends lost 2 bases and 7 bases, in that order; junction bases with no gene match: 9. The CDR3 spans 16 residues. In DNA, the CDR3 is TGTGCCAGCAGTTTAAGGACAGGGGGCGGTACGGCTGGCTACACCTTC. Amino acid sequence: CASSLRTGGGTAGYTF.

The sample holds many counts of this clonotype. The chain combines TRBV7-8 with TRBJ2-4, with D maybe TRBD2 (6 bases). V lost 4 bases, J lost 8 bases, and 6 bases lay in between. The CDR3 extends over 11 amino acids. The germline gives CDR1 SGHVS, CDR2 FQNEAQ. For the CDR3, the DNA is TGTGCCAGCAGCTGGGGGGACATTCAGTACTTC. Amino acid sequence: CASSWGDIQYF.

This clonotype was seen many times. The chain recombines TRBV12-3 or TRBV12-4 with TRBJ1-3, with no clear D. V gave up 3 bases and J gave up 4 bases, with 10 bases separating them. The CDR3 contains 14 residues. CDR3: CASSFRRRGNTIYF. The CDR3 bases are TGTGCCAGCAGTTTCCGCAGGCGAGGAAACACCATATATTTT.

The V gene is TRBV6-1, the J gene TRBJ1-2; D is possibly TRBD1 (6 bases). CDR1 MNHNS and CDR2 SASEGT come from the germline V gene. Trimming pared 2 bases from V and 6 bases from J, leaving 16 bases between. The CDR3 consists of 15 residues. DNA of the CDR3: TGTGCCAGCAGTGAATCCCCAGGGGCGTACGATGGCTACACCTTC. Protein product: CASSESPGAYDGYTF.

The chain links TRBV7-9 to TRBJ1-5; TRBD1 agrees at 10 bases. This CDR3 is 12 amino acids long. With 4 bases clipped from V and 14 bases from J, the junction kept 5 bases outside the gene matches. The germline gives CDR1 SEHNR, CDR2 FQNEAQ (reference sequence). The CDR3 sequence: CASSSTGTGEHF. DNA for the CDR3: TGTGCCAGCAGCTCCACTGGGACAGGGGAGCATTTT.

The chain recombines TRBV18 with TRBJ2-4, with 7 bases aligning to TRBD2. V was pared by 6 bases and J by 8 bases, with 7 bases of the junction left unmatched. The CDR3 length is 13 residues. Per the germline V gene, CDR1 is KGHSH and CDR2 is LQKENI. The CDR3 reads CASSLGREDIQYF. The CDR3 DNA is TGTGCCAGCTCGCTGGGACGGGAGGACATTCAGTACTTC.

The chain carries TRBV19 and TRBJ1-5, with D unclear. In germline, CDR1 is LNHDA, CDR2 SQIVND (reference sequence). Trimming removed 2 bases at V and 2 bases at J, with 7 bases between. The length of the CDR3 is 14 residues. CDR3 region: CASSIRRGNQPQHF. CDR3 nucleotide sequence: TGTGCCAGTAGTATACGCAGAGGCAATCAGCCCCAGCATTTT.

This clonotype has at least ten counts. The rearrangement links TRBV3-1 to TRBJ2-5; D remains ambiguous. The V gene lost 5 bases and the J gene lost 2 bases, with 18 bases spanning the gap. This CDR3 comprises 16 residues. Germline CDR1 LGHDT, CDR2 YNNKEL (reference sequence). This CDR3 reads CASSSQDPGSQETQYF. DNA for the CDR3: TGTGCCAGCAGCAGCCAAGATCCCGGGTCGCAAGAGACCCAGTACTTC.

This chain links TRBV6-1 with TRBJ2-5; perhaps TRBD1 as D (6 bases). The CDR3 has 15 residues. Germline CDR1 reads MNHNS; CDR2 reads SASEGT. Trimming stripped 6 bases from V and 1 base from J, with 15 bases between. The CDR3 DNA follows: TGTGCCAGCAGACGACCGGGACAAGCCCAAGAGACCCAGTACTTC. Translation: CASRRPGQAQETQYF.

The chain recombines TRBV6-2 or TRBV6-3 with TRBJ2-3; 8 positions match TRBD2. The CDR3 runs to 15 residues. Germline CDR1 is MNHEY and CDR2 is SVGEGT. V shed 2 bases and J 4 bases; nucleotides not matched to a gene: 5. The CDR3 reads CASSYERGGPDTQYF. The CDR3, as DNA: TGTGCCAGCAGTTACGAACGGGGGGGCCCAGATACGCAGTATTTT.

A note on this clonotype: This may be a read error: a much more frequent sequence differs by one nucleotide. V gene TRBV10-3 combines with J gene TRBJ2-7; D ambiguous. CDR3 length: 11 residues. Per the germline V gene, CDR1 is ENHRY and CDR2 is SYGVKD. CDR3 loop: CAIAGSYEEYF. CDR3 DNA sequence: TGTGCCATCGCCGGGTCCTACGAGGAGTACTTC.

This clonotype appeared many times. This rearrangement joins TRBV19 to TRBJ1-2; a weak D match, TRBD1 (5 bases). Germline CDR1 reads LNHDA; CDR2 reads SQIVND (reference sequence). Trimming stripped 6 bases from V and 5 bases from J, with 19 bases between. This CDR3 region has 15 residues. The DNA of the CDR3 is TGTGCCAGTAGGAGGGACCCAGCGGGGACGTATGGCTACACCTTC. Its translation is CASRRDPAGTYGYTF.

This sequence joins TRBV15 and TRBJ2-7, with D tentatively TRBD2 (5 bases). This CDR3 is 14 amino acids long. CDR1 is LNHNV and CDR2 is YYDKDF in the germline V gene (reference sequence). V was trimmed by 1 base and J by 5 bases, leaving 12 bases between them. CDR3 protein: CATSRGPSTDEQYF. The CDR3 DNA sequence: TGTGCCACCAGCAGAGGGCCTAGCACGGACGAGCAGTACTTC.

This clonotype showed up many times. The V and J genes are TRBV5-1 and TRBJ2-7; D remains unclear. The V end was cut by 0 bases, the J end by 1 base, with 8 bases between. The CDR3 covers 14 residues. CDR1 and CDR2 (germline): SGHRS, YFSETQ. CDR3 amino acids: CASSLEVWSYEQYF. The CDR3 nucleotides read TGCGCCAGCAGCTTGGAAGTGTGGTCCTACGAGCAGTACTTC.

The V and J genes are TRBV30 and TRBJ2-7; no clear D gene. CDR1 GTSNPN and CDR2 SVGIG come from the germline V gene (reference sequence). CDR3 length equals 14 residues. The ends were cut back, 1 base at V and 0 bases at J, with 10 bases in the middle. CDR3 bases: TGTGCCTGGAGTGGGGCCGATAGCTCCTACGAGCAGTACTTC. This encodes CAWSGADSSYEQYF.

This clonotype was counted a few times. The chain links TRBV29-1 to TRBJ1-1; the D gene is possibly TRBD1 (5 bases). The ends were cut back, 4 bases at V and 5 bases at J, with 17 bases in the middle. Looked up from germline, CDR1 is SQVTM and CDR2 is ANQGSEA. The CDR3 covers 14 residues. CDR3 nucleotide sequence: TGCAGCGTTGCCCACCACGGGGCTAGGACTGAAGCTTTCTTT. Protein product: CSVAHHGARTEAFF.

In its sample, this clonotype was seen many times. J is TRBJ2-7 and V is TRBV6-1, with 9 bases that match TRBD1. CDR3 length: 15 residues. In germline, CDR1 is MNHNS, CDR2 SASEGT. The junction had 6 bases not matched to a gene; V was cut back by 5 bases and J by 1 base. CDR3 sequence reads: CASSRDREGSYEQYF. The CDR3 nucleotides read TGTGCCAGCAGTCGGGACAGGGAAGGATCCTACGAGCAGTACTTC.